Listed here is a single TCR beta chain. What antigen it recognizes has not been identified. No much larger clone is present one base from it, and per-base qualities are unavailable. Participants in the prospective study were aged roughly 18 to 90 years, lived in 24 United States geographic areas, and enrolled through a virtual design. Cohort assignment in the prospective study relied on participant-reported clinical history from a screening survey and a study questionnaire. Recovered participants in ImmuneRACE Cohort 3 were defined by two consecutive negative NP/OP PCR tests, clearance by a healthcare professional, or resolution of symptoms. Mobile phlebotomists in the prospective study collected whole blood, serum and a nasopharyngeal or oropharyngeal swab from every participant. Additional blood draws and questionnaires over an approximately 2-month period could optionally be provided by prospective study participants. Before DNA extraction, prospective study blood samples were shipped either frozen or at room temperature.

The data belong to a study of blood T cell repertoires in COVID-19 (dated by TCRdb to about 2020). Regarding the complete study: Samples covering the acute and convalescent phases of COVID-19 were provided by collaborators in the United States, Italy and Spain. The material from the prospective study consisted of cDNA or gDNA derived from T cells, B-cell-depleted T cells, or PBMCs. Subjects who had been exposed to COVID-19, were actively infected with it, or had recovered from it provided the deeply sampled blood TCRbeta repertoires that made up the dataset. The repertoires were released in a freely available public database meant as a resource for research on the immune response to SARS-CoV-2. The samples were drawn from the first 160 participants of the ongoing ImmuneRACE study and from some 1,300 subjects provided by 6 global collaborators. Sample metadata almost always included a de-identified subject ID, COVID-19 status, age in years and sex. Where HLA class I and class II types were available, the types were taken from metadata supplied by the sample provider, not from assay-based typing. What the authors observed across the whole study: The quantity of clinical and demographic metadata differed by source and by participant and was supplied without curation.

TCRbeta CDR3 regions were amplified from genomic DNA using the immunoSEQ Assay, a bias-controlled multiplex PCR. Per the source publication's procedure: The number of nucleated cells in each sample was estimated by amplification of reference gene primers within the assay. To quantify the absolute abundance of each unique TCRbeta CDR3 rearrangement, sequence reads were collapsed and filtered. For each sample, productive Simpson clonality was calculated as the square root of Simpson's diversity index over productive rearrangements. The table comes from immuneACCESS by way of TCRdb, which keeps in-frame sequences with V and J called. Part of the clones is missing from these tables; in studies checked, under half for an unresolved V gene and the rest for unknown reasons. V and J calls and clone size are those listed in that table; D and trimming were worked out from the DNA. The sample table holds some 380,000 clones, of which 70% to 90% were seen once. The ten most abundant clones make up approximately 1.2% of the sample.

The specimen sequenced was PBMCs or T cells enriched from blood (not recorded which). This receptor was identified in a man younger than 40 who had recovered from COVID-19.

The DNA reads TGTGCTAGTGGCTTGACCACAGGGCCCACTGAAGCTTTCTTT. This is translated as CASGLTTGPTEAFF. This chain joins TRBV12-5 to TRBJ1-1, and possibly TRBD1, on 6 matching bases. The V and J ends are trimmed by 6 bases and 4 bases, leaving 15 bases between them. The germline V gene encodes CDR1 LGHNT and CDR2 FRNRAP. Measured from the cysteine to the phenylalanine, the CDR3 is 14 residues long. The entry retains the CDR3 DNA only, 42 bases that are in frame from base 1.